These T cell receptor beta chains were read from a single sample in a study of cytomegalovirus exposure and HLA in healthy donors. Sequenced by immunoSEQ multiplex PCR; TCRdb stores in-frame clones only, minus some. The table shows under 150,000 clones, with around 78% occurring only once. Sequencing was done on a sample of PBMCs. The receptors stem from a woman aged 40 to 50 in good health and CMV-seronegative. Both conserved end residues are part of each CDR3. The order of the fields is V gene, J gene, CDR3 protein.

V: TRBV7-5
J: TRBJ1-4
CDR3: CVRSLADSCRKGEKLFF

V: TRBV4-1
J: TRBJ2-5
CDR3: CASSQSEGGRETQYF

V: TRBV15
J: TRBJ2-5
CDR3: CATSRDPNSMETQYF

V: TRBV5-1
J: TRBJ1-6
CDR3: CASSLDQAGYNSPLHF

V: TRBV6-1
J: TRBJ2-7
CDR3: CASKQTGGGYEQYF

V: TRBV28
J: TRBJ2-5
CDR3: CASCPLDGTTETQYF

V: TRBV19
J: TRBJ2-1
CDR3: CASSLTLAVYNEQFF

V: TRBV18
J: TRBJ2-3
CDR3: CASSPGLAEDTQYF

V: TRBV5-1
J: TRBJ1-6
CDR3: CASRETGVGSPLHF

V: TRBV7-2
J: TRBJ1-2
CDR3: CASSQTGGSGYTF

V: TRBV7-9
J: TRBJ2-1
CDR3: CASSKGTSGSGDEQFF

V: TRBV29-1
J: TRBJ2-2
CDR3: CSVSGTSTGELFF

V: TRBV10-3
J: TRBJ2-5
CDR3: CAISASGDTQETQYF

V: TRBV29-1
J: TRBJ1-1
CDR3: CSVEGGRGAFF

V: TRBV5-1
J: TRBJ2-5
CDR3: CASSTGTPQETQYF

V: TRBV29-1
J: TRBJ2-1
CDR3: CSASPGQGDYNEQFF

V: TRBV14
J: TRBJ2-2
CDR3: CASSQDTGLAAGELFF

V: TRBV5-1
J: TRBJ1-1
CDR3: CASSLAGADLNTEAFF

V: TRBV29-1
J: TRBJ1-2
CDR3: CSVAGQGAANYGYTF

V: TRBV5-8
J: TRBJ1-3
CDR3: CASSLESGGGSGNTIYF

V: TRBV12-5
J: TRBJ2-7
CDR3: CASGLTTGTGVVEQYF

V: TRBV28
J: TRBJ1-4
CDR3: CASSTTGAPQEKLFF

V: TRBV5-5
J: TRBJ1-6
CDR3: CASSLAGGIEGSPLHF

V: TRBV2
J: TRBJ2-7
CDR3: CASSVQGGINEQYF

V: TRBV2
J: TRBJ1-5
CDR3: CASSVSMTRGNQPQHF

V: TRBV30
J: TRBJ1-2
CDR3: CAWSPQGAEGYTF

V: TRBV19
J: TRBJ1-5
CDR3: CASSIRGPGQPQHF

V: TRBV7-2
J: TRBJ2-5
CDR3: CASSFLAGGETQYF

V: TRBV10-2
J: TRBJ2-7
CDR3: CASRDSSENLYEQYF

V: TRBV5-1
J: TRBJ1-1
CDR3: CASSSQGEAFF

V: TRBV5-1
J: TRBJ2-7
CDR3: CASSLASGSGEQYF

V: TRBV6-1
J: TRBJ2-1
CDR3: CASSARAGGTYNEQFF

V: TRBV6-5
J: TRBJ1-1
CDR3: CASSNPRQAKPEAFF

V: TRBV5-1
J: TRBJ1-6
CDR3: CASSDRGRDSPLHF

V: TRBV7-6
J: TRBJ2-3
CDR3: CASGDSFRTDTQYF

V: TRBV6-1
J: TRBJ1-2
CDR3: CASSEGQGSGYTF

V: TRBV9
J: TRBJ1-2
CDR3: CASSGGTDYGYTF

V: TRBV28
J: TRBJ1-5
CDR3: CASTPTRGLQPQHF

V: TRBV5-4
J: TRBJ1-1
CDR3: CASSLKTGGNTEAFF

V: TRBV28
J: TRBJ2-5
CDR3: CASSLPGVGGRALKTQYF

V: TRBV18
J: TRBJ1-5
CDR3: CASSPPGGGQGNQPQHF

V: TRBV9
J: TRBJ2-1
CDR3: CASSVGAGTSGAYEQFF

V: TRBV10-2
J: TRBJ2-6
CDR3: CARGGYDPSGANGLTF

V: TRBV6-4
J: TRBJ2-3
CDR3: CASSPGLALDTQYF

V: TRBV6-5
J: TRBJ1-2
CDR3: CASSAARDNYGYTF

V: TRBV6-1
J: TRBJ2-7
CDR3: CASSDHELKPQYF

V: TRBV7-8
J: TRBJ2-2
CDR3: CASSLGPSGRSTGELFF

V: TRBV5-6
J: TRBJ1-2
CDR3: CASSLSTVQGYTF

V: TRBV27
J: TRBJ2-7
CDR3: CASSSGGPYEQYF

V: TRBV6-5
J: TRBJ1-1
CDR3: CASSPGHVNTEAFF

V: TRBV4-2
J: TRBJ2-3
CDR3: CASSLEGASGGRDTQYF

V: TRBV9
J: TRBJ1-3
CDR3: CAGSREGLRSGNTIYF

V: TRBV2
J: TRBJ2-5
CDR3: CAGRGLAGHETQYF

V: TRBV27
J: TRBJ1-1
CDR3: CASSFTGTEAFF

V: TRBV7-2
J: TRBJ2-7
CDR3: CASSYSGGAYEQYF

V: TRBV10-3
J: TRBJ2-7
CDR3: CAITGQLSSYEQYF

V: TRBV19
J: TRBJ2-1
CDR3: CASSLALGGASNEQFF

V: TRBV5-1
J: TRBJ2-6
CDR3: CASSSGSGANGLTF

V: TRBV16
J: TRBJ1-5
CDR3: CASSSGYGNQPQHF

V: TRBV9
J: TRBJ2-7
CDR3: CASSVRRDREDNEQYF